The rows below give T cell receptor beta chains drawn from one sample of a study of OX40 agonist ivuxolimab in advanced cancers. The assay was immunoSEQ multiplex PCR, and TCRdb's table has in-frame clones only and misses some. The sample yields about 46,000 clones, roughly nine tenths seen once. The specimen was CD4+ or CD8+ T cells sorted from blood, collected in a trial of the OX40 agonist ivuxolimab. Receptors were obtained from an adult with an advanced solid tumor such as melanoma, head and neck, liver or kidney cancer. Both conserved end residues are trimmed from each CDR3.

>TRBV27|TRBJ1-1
ASSQSQGGDGEAF
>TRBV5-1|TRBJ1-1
ASSLSGQGAEAF
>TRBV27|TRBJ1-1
ASSTLNTEAF
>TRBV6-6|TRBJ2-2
ASSPWTRELF
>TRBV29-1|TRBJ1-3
SVEGTRTDSGNTIY
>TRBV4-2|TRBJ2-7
ASSQGVAGTIITYEQY
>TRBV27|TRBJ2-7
ASSGLAGVYEQY
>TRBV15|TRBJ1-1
ATRQGGTEAF
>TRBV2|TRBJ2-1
ASSGLAGGPSEQF
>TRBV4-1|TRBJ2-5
ASSQDSTGETRAAQETQY
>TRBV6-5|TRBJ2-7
ASSPGLNSYEQY
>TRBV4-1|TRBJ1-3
ASTPAGGSGNTIY
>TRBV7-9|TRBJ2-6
ASSSIWTDSGANVLT
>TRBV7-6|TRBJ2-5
ASSPSGPFRETQY
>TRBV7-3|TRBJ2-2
ASSFTAGNTGELF
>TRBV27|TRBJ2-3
ASSSMGGLADRGVDTQY
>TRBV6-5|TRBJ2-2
ASSYGTTNTGELF
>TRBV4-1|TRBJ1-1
ASSPQGWVGDTEAF
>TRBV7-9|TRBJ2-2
ASSFSNTGELF
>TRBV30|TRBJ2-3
AWSMSGPDTQY
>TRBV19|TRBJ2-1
ASSLRRGALFGAAYNEQF
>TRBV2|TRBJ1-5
ASKMEGLWNQPQH
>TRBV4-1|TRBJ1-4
ASSPGEKLF
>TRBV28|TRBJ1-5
ATLGQSGNQPQH
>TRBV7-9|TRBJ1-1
ASWGNKNTEAF
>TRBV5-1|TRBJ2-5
ASNEGTSGGAEETQY
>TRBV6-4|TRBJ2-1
ASSGTSGGNEQF
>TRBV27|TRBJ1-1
ASSNNPGQGAGNTEAF
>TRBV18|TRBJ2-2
ASSPGLAGGHFHTGELF
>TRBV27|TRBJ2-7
ASRPSGTAVYEQY
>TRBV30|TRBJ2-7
AWSVNPGYEQY
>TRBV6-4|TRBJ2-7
ASSDSAGSSYEQY
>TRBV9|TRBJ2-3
ASSVGRLGSFTDTQY